This entry concerns a single TCR beta chain. Its cognate antigen is unknown. The DNA is left out, because the CDR3 cannot be placed on it with certainty; the CDR3 is given as TCRdb lists it. Generated by immunoSEQ multiplex PCR, the TCRdb table keeps only in-frame clones and is missing some. This sample yields roughly 2,000,000 clones, of which approximately 95% are seen a single time; approximately 1.2% belongs to the top ten. This entry is derived from a study of shared clonotypes between healthy human individuals. CD45RO-negative, CCR7-positively selected cells formed the naive CD8 fraction, excluding terminally differentiated effector memory CD45RA+ cells. Overall study results and limits: Naive CD4 clonotypes overlapped across a handful of donors at roughly 5%.

CDR1 is MNHNY, CDR2 SVGAGI, per germline (reference sequence). The CDR3 length is 14 residues, termini included. The chain is built from TRBV6-6 and TRBJ2-5; TRBD1 is the table's D call and was not checked against the DNA. Sequenced material: naive CD8+ T cells sorted from blood. This TCR was recovered from a young man in good health. Here the CDR3 reads CASSSSTDQETQYF.